The rows below give T cell receptor beta chains drawn from one sample of a study of early T cells in non-severe SARS-CoV-2 infection. TCRdb passed the 5' RACE reads through MiXCR, listing each CDR3 protein once. The sample has roughly 51,000 distinct CDR3 sequences; 7.7% are singletons. Sequences were obtained from whole blood. These receptors were collected from an adult who was a healthcare worker with PCR-confirmed SARS-CoV-2 infection or an uninfected control (not recorded which). CDR3s include the opening cysteine and the closing phenylalanine or tryptophan. The order of the fields is J gene, D gene, V gene, clone size, CDR3 protein, CDR3 DNA. The D gene is left open where the match is weak. Size values are once, few and many counts, or a class for expanded clones, and some rows have none.

J gene: TRBJ2-7
D gene: -
V gene: TRBV19
clone size: -
CDR3 protein: CASTPGGGRSYEQYF
CDR3 DNA: TGTGCCAGTACCCCAGGTGGGGGGCGCTCCTACGAGCAGTACTTC

J gene: TRBJ2-5
D gene: TRBD1
V gene: TRBV19
clone size: few
CDR3 protein: CASSISGQPETQYF
CDR3 DNA: TGTGCCAGTAGTATCTCGGGACAGCCAGAGACCCAGTACTTC

J gene: TRBJ2-7
D gene: TRBD1
V gene: TRBV28
clone size: many
CDR3 protein: CASTGGHEQYF
CDR3 DNA: TGTGCCAGCACAGGGGGCCACGAGCAGTACTTC

J gene: TRBJ2-3
D gene: TRBD2
V gene: TRBV20-1
clone size: many
CDR3 protein: CSALKGLAGSDTQYF
CDR3 DNA: TGCAGTGCTCTCAAAGGGCTAGCGGGTTCAGATACGCAGTATTTT

J gene: TRBJ2-1
D gene: -
V gene: TRBV28
clone size: few
CDR3 protein: CASSNSPSGQFF
CDR3 DNA: TGTGCCAGCAGCAACTCTCCCTCAGGGCAGTTCTTC

J gene: TRBJ2-7
D gene: -
V gene: TRBV21-1
clone size: -
CDR3 protein: CASSSGQTGSSYEQYF
CDR3 DNA: TGTGCCAGCAGCAGCGGACAGACTGGGAGCTCCTACGAGCAGTACTTC

J gene: TRBJ1-5
D gene: TRBD1
V gene: TRBV5-4
clone size: many
CDR3 protein: CASSFGQGVGQPQHF
CDR3 DNA: TGTGCCAGCAGCTTCGGACAGGGGGTAGGTCAGCCCCAGCATTTT

J gene: TRBJ2-7
D gene: -
V gene: TRBV29-1
clone size: many
CDR3 protein: CSGGTAYEQYF
CDR3 DNA: TGCAGCGGGGGGACGGCCTACGAGCAGTACTTC

J gene: TRBJ2-1
D gene: -
V gene: TRBV28
clone size: many
CDR3 protein: CASSTRVPNEQFF
CDR3 DNA: TGTGCCAGCAGTACTAGGGTTCCCAATGAGCAGTTCTTC

J gene: TRBJ1-2
D gene: -
V gene: TRBV19
clone size: many
CDR3 protein: CASSIDLNYGYTF
CDR3 DNA: TGTGCCAGTAGTATCGACTTAAACTATGGCTACACCTTC

J gene: TRBJ2-1
D gene: -
V gene: TRBV20-1
clone size: many
CDR3 protein: CSARGQGHEQFF
CDR3 DNA: TGCAGTGCTAGAGGCCAGGGCCATGAGCAGTTCTTC

J gene: TRBJ2-7
D gene: TRBD1
V gene: TRBV12-3/TRBV12-4
clone size: many
CDR3 protein: CASSPGQGYEQYF
CDR3 DNA: TGTGCCAGCAGTCCGGGACAGGGTTACGAGCAGTACTTC

J gene: TRBJ2-7
D gene: -
V gene: TRBV28
clone size: few
CDR3 protein: CASSLVAPGEQYF
CDR3 DNA: TGTGCCAGCAGTTTAGTGGCGCCCGGCGAGCAGTACTTC

J gene: TRBJ2-3
D gene: TRBD2
V gene: TRBV6-5
clone size: few
CDR3 protein: CASSYQASGTSADTQYF
CDR3 DNA: TGTGCCAGCAGTTACCAAGCCTCCGGGACTAGTGCAGATACGCAGTATTTT

J gene: TRBJ2-7
D gene: -
V gene: TRBV28
clone size: few
CDR3 protein: CASSLGDEQYF
CDR3 DNA: TGTGCCAGCAGTTTAGGGGACGAGCAGTACTTC

J gene: TRBJ2-7
D gene: -
V gene: TRBV30
clone size: few
CDR3 protein: CAWGKGAYEQYF
CDR3 DNA: TGTGCCTGGGGGAAGGGGGCCTACGAGCAGTACTTC

J gene: TRBJ2-5
D gene: TRBD1
V gene: TRBV7-9
clone size: -
CDR3 protein: CASSEDRVVQETQYF
CDR3 DNA: TGTGCCAGCAGCGAGGACAGGGTAGTCCAAGAGACCCAGTACTTC

J gene: TRBJ2-1
D gene: -
V gene: TRBV28
clone size: many
CDR3 protein: CASSFPSRTESYNEQFF
CDR3 DNA: TGTGCCAGCAGTTTCCCCTCCCGGACGGAAAGCTACAATGAGCAGTTCTTC

J gene: TRBJ1-5
D gene: -
V gene: TRBV6-1
clone size: many
CDR3 protein: CASSYRAGNQPQHF
CDR3 DNA: TGTGCCAGCAGTTACAGGGCCGGGAATCAGCCCCAGCATTTT

J gene: TRBJ1-1
D gene: TRBD1
V gene: TRBV29-1
clone size: few
CDR3 protein: CSVELHRDREAFF
CDR3 DNA: TGCAGCGTTGAGCTACACCGGGACAGAGAAGCTTTCTTT

J gene: TRBJ1-1
D gene: TRBD1
V gene: TRBV19
clone size: many
CDR3 protein: CASSTYRGVPEAFF
CDR3 DNA: TGTGCCAGTAGTACCTACAGGGGAGTCCCTGAAGCTTTCTTT

J gene: TRBJ2-5
D gene: TRBD1
V gene: TRBV29-1
clone size: medium-sized
CDR3 protein: CSVEPDRGETQYF
CDR3 DNA: TGCAGCGTTGAACCCGACAGGGGAGAGACCCAGTACTTC

J gene: TRBJ2-7
D gene: -
V gene: TRBV4-2
clone size: few
CDR3 protein: CASSQDDSGDYEQYF
CDR3 DNA: TGTGCCAGCAGCCAAGATGACTCCGGGGACTACGAGCAGTACTTC

J gene: TRBJ2-1
D gene: -
V gene: TRBV20-1
clone size: -
CDR3 protein: CSARDPIGHSKGDEQFF
CDR3 DNA: TGCAGTGCTAGAGATCCAATTGGTCACAGTAAGGGCGATGAGCAGTTCTTC

J gene: TRBJ1-1
D gene: -
V gene: TRBV6-5
clone size: many
CDR3 protein: CASKTPSQRHGMNTEAFF
CDR3 DNA: TGTGCCAGCAAAACCCCCAGCCAGCGACACGGAATGAACACTGAAGCTTTCTTT

J gene: TRBJ1-5
D gene: -
V gene: TRBV9
clone size: many
CDR3 protein: CASSVAPLNQPQHF
CDR3 DNA: TGTGCCAGCAGCGTCGCCCCCCTCAATCAGCCCCAGCATTTT

J gene: TRBJ1-4
D gene: -
V gene: TRBV3-1
clone size: many
CDR3 protein: CASSPPQGSNEKLFF
CDR3 DNA: TGTGCCAGCAGCCCTCCCCAGGGTTCTAATGAAAAACTGTTTTTT

J gene: TRBJ1-2
D gene: TRBD1
V gene: TRBV28
clone size: -
CDR3 protein: CASTSRRTGDYGYTF
CDR3 DNA: TGTGCCAGCACCTCCCGGCGGACAGGGGACTATGGCTACACCTTC

J gene: TRBJ1-6
D gene: TRBD1
V gene: TRBV10-3
clone size: many
CDR3 protein: CAIKSTGAESPLHF
CDR3 DNA: TGTGCCATCAAGAGCACAGGGGCAGAATCACCCCTCCACTTT

J gene: TRBJ1-6
D gene: TRBD1
V gene: TRBV6-1
clone size: -
CDR3 protein: CASSDPGQGVSPLHF
CDR3 DNA: TGTGCCAGCAGTGACCCGGGCCAGGGGGTTTCACCCCTCCACTTT

J gene: TRBJ1-1
D gene: -
V gene: TRBV11-2
clone size: few
CDR3 protein: CASSFGTRRTEAFF
CDR3 DNA: TGTGCCAGCAGCTTCGGGACCCGGAGGACTGAAGCTTTCTTT

J gene: TRBJ1-6
D gene: -
V gene: TRBV5-8
clone size: many
CDR3 protein: CASSHRTEAEYNSPLHF
CDR3 DNA: TGTGCCAGCAGCCACCGGACAGAGGCCGAATATAATTCACCCCTCCACTTT

J gene: TRBJ1-1
D gene: -
V gene: TRBV6-6
clone size: -
CDR3 protein: CASRRSESTEAFF
CDR3 DNA: TGTGCCAGCAGAAGGTCGGAAAGCACTGAAGCTTTCTTT

J gene: TRBJ2-2
D gene: -
V gene: TRBV6-1
clone size: many
CDR3 protein: CASFGGQGTANTGELFF
CDR3 DNA: TGTGCCAGTTTCGGGGGCCAAGGGACAGCGAACACCGGGGAGCTGTTTTTT

J gene: TRBJ1-5
D gene: -
V gene: TRBV6-2/TRBV6-3
clone size: -
CDR3 protein: CASSYEGGVAQPQHF
CDR3 DNA: TGTGCCAGCAGTTATGAGGGCGGCGTCGCTCAGCCCCAGCATTTT

J gene: TRBJ2-2
D gene: -
V gene: TRBV7-8
clone size: -
CDR3 protein: CASSFGGPNTGELFF
CDR3 DNA: TGTGCCAGCAGCTTTGGAGGACCGAACACCGGGGAGCTGTTTTTT

J gene: TRBJ1-1
D gene: TRBD1
V gene: TRBV27
clone size: few
CDR3 protein: CASSFGTGTKAFF
CDR3 DNA: TGTGCCAGCAGTTTTGGGACAGGGACCAAAGCTTTCTTT

J gene: TRBJ2-7
D gene: TRBD1
V gene: TRBV6-2/TRBV6-3
clone size: many
CDR3 protein: CARTRDRTYEQYF
CDR3 DNA: TGTGCCAGGACCCGGGACAGAACCTACGAGCAGTACTTC

J gene: TRBJ2-1
D gene: -
V gene: TRBV11-2
clone size: few
CDR3 protein: CASSLVGLISNEQFF
CDR3 DNA: TGTGCCAGCAGCTTAGTGGGACTGATTAGCAATGAGCAGTTCTTC

J gene: TRBJ2-1
D gene: TRBD2
V gene: TRBV7-2
clone size: -
CDR3 protein: CASSLGLAGGQEQFF
CDR3 DNA: TGTGCCAGCAGCTTAGGACTAGCGGGGGGACAAGAGCAGTTCTTC

J gene: TRBJ2-4
D gene: TRBD1
V gene: TRBV2
clone size: many
CDR3 protein: CAVRQGEAKNIQYF
CDR3 DNA: TGTGCCGTAAGACAGGGAGAGGCCAAAAACATTCAGTACTTC